Below, 4 T cell receptor beta chains from the same sample are listed, as sequenced in a study of graft-versus-host responses after intestinal transplantation. TCRdb's copy holds only in-frame clones and misses some; the assay was immunoSEQ multiplex PCR. The sample holds around 90,000 clones; roughly 91% are singletons and the top ten take about 1.1%. What these receptors recognize is not known. Sample: unstimulated CD8+ T cells sorted from spleen or lymph node cells, taken before transplant. These receptors all stem from a human donor who was the organ donor for an intestinal transplant.

The V call is TRBV27, the J call TRBJ2-1; 11 bases are a match to TRBD2. Trimming removed 3 bases from V and 7 bases from J; junction bases left unmatched: 2. Germline CDR1 reads MNHEY; CDR2 reads SMNVEV (reference sequence). The CDR3 totals 14 residues. The CDR3 here is CASSLTSGINEQFF. CDR3 sequence (DNA): TGTGCCAGCAGTTTGACTAGCGGGATTAATGAGCAGTTCTTC.

The chain combines TRBV19 with TRBJ1-2; 7 bases agree with TRBD1. Looked up from germline, CDR1 is LNHDA and CDR2 is SQIVND (reference sequence). The CDR3 extends over 14 amino acids. The trim removed 5 bases at V and 8 bases at J, leaving 11 bases unmatched. CDR3 region: CASSPQGGLIGYTF. DNA of the CDR3: TGTGCCAGTAGTCCTCAGGGGGGACTTATCGGCTACACCTTC.

This clone was detected once. The chain employs TRBV19 and TRBJ1-1; 10 bases line up with TRBD1. Per germline, CDR1 LNHDA and CDR2 SQIVND (reference sequence). The CDR3 runs to 15 residues. V was clipped by 5 bases and J by 0 bases; unmatched bases: 3. CDR3 protein: CASSWTGGMNTEAFF. DNA of the CDR3: TGTGCCAGTAGTTGGACAGGGGGGATGAACACTGAAGCTTTCTTT. The full variable domain, with the rest looked up from reference TRBV19 and TRBJ1-1, is DGGITQSPKYLFRKEGQNVTLSCEQNLNHDAMYWYRQDPGQGLRLIYYSQIVNDFQKGDIAEGYSVSREKKESFPLTVTSAQKNPTAFYLCASSWTGGMNTEAFFGQGTRLTVV.

This clone was counted a few times. This chain uses TRBV7-9 with TRBJ1-5, with TRBD1 as a possible D gene (5 bases). Germline V CDR1 and CDR2: SEHNR, FQNEAQ (reference sequence). The CDR3 contains 12 residues. Trimming stripped 3 bases from V and 9 bases from J, with 9 bases between. CDR3 nucleotide sequence: TGTGCCAGCAGCTTCATCGGGGGGCCCCAGCATTTT. Translated: CASSFIGGPQHF.